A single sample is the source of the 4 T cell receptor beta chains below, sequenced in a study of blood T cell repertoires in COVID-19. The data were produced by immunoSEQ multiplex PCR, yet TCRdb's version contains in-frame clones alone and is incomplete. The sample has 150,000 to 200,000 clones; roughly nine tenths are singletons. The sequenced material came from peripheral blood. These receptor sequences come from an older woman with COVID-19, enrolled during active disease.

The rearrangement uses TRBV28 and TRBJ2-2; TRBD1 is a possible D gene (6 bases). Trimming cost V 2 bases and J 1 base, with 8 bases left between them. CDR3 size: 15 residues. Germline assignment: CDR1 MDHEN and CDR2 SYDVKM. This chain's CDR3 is CASSLRTVNTGELFF. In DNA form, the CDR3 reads TGTGCCAGCAGTTTACGGACAGTGAACACCGGGGAGCTGTTTTTT.

For the CDR3, the DNA is TGTGCCAGCAGCTTACGGCAGGAAAACAATGAGCAGTTCTTC. It yields the protein CASSLRQENNEQFF. The chain couples TRBV7-3 to TRBJ2-1; D uncertain. V was trimmed by 2 bases and J by 5 bases, leaving 10 bases between them. The CDR3 is 14 residues long. CDR1 and CDR2 (germline): SGHTA, FQGTGA.

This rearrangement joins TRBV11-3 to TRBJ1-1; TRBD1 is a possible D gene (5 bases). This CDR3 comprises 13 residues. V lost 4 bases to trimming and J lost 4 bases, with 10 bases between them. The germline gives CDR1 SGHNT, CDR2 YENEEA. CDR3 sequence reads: CASSSQVFTEAFF. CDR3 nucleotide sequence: TGTGCCAGCAGCTCACAGGTTTTCACTGAAGCTTTCTTT.

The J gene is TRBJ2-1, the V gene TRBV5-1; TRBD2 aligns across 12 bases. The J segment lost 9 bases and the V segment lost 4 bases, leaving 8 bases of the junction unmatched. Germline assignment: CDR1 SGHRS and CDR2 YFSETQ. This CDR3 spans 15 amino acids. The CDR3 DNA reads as TGCGCCAGCAGCCAGAGACTAGCGGGAGAGGGTGAGCAGTTCTTC. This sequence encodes CASSQRLAGEGEQFF. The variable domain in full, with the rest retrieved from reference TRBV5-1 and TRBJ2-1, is KAGVTQTPRYLIKTRGQQVTLSCSPISGHRSVSWYQQTPGQGLQFLFEYFSETQRNKGNFPGRFSGRQFSNSRSEMNVSTLELGDSALYLCASSQRLAGEGEQFFGPGTRLTVL.